A selection of T cell receptor beta chains follows, all from one sample in a study of CXCR3-negative and CXCR3-positive naive CD8 T cells. Reprocessing the 5' RACE reads, TCRdb reports a single entry for every CDR3 protein and omits DNA. In total, the table holds approximately 70,000 distinct CDR3 sequences. The material sequenced was naive CXCR3- CD8+ T cells from blood. The source of these receptors is a human donor in good health. Some clones in this sample may be carry-over from other donors' samples. The CDR3 runs from the conserved cysteine through the conserved F or W.

TRBV28	TRBJ2-1	CASSYRGRRGNEQFF
TRBV4-3	TRBJ2-7	CASSAGTGVYEQYF
TRBV7-9	TRBJ1-2	CATEGGFRNYGYTF
TRBV7-7	TRBJ2-2	CASSSRLLAGGTTGELFF
TRBV11-2	TRBJ2-7	CASSFTGGTFEQYF
TRBV5-1	TRBJ2-2	CASSRSITGITGELFF
TRBV29-1	TRBJ2-5	CSVPLGVGEETQYF
TRBV7-8	TRBJ2-1	CASSPGTPLFNEQFF
TRBV28	TRBJ2-2	CATKGDPYTGELFF
TRBV27	TRBJ2-1	CASSLSGDRYNEQFF
TRBV7-6	TRBJ2-1	CASSSGAYNEQFF
TRBV20-1	TRBJ1-2	CSARARTLGNYGYTF
TRBV12-3/TRBV12-4	TRBJ2-7	CASSHSRDRVKLSEQYF
TRBV20-1	TRBJ2-5	CSARAGLAESETQYF
TRBV28	TRBJ2-7	CASSGTGGFRSYEQYF
TRBV4-2	TRBJ2-1	CASSQPTGTGGDEQFF
TRBV7-6	TRBJ1-1	CASSPNQRGMGEAFF
TRBV4-3	TRBJ1-2	CASSHMTGTNYGYTF
TRBV28	TRBJ2-7	CASSLWAHKDPYEQYF
TRBV6-5	TRBJ2-4	CASSQGAGNIQYF
TRBV9	TRBJ1-1	CASSVGAGDTEAFF
TRBV20-1	TRBJ2-7	CSASRQTYEQYF
TRBV7-9	TRBJ1-5	CASSLGDQPQHF
TRBV20-1	TRBJ1-5	CSATLLRDPSNQPQHF
TRBV2	TRBJ1-5	CASSEWQHSNQHQHF
TRBV13	TRBJ1-2	CASSPGTPFPYTF
TRBV7-9	TRBJ2-7	CASSPSTSGGYEQYF
TRBV19	TRBJ1-5	CASSIIHQGPQPQHF
TRBV28	TRBJ1-5	CASIHPGNQPQHF
TRBV7-9	TRBJ2-7	CASSLGTDEQFF
TRBV6-4	TRBJ2-1	CASSDSASGGAHEQFF
TRBV6-1	TRBJ1-5	CASMGQVNQPQHF
TRBV14	TRBJ2-1	CASSKRGGVSGDNEQFF
TRBV7-3	TRBJ2-3	CASSFGLAGSTDTQYF
TRBV4-1	TRBJ2-1	CASSPVGYNEQFF
TRBV7-8	TRBJ2-2	CASSLALRQGEPGELFF
TRBV10-3	TRBJ2-5	CAISESYRAETQYF
TRBV20-1	TRBJ2-7	CSARDWQAPEQYF
TRBV7-6	TRBJ1-1	CASSHGLGGWNTEAFF
TRBV29-1	TRBJ1-2	CSVEELVGQGVGYGYTF
TRBV2	TRBJ2-3	CASTRKSEGADTQYF
TRBV29-1	TRBJ1-1	CSVSPTPGCRTEAFF
TRBV7-8	TRBJ2-6	CASSPFGGGGFSGANVLTF
TRBV7-2	TRBJ2-5	CASSTLGGAGGYQETQYF
TRBV14	TRBJ2-2	CASSQGEPGELFF
TRBV7-9	TRBJ1-2	CASTRNPNYGYTF
TRBV5-1	TRBJ1-3	CASSLEPWGQGVDTIYF